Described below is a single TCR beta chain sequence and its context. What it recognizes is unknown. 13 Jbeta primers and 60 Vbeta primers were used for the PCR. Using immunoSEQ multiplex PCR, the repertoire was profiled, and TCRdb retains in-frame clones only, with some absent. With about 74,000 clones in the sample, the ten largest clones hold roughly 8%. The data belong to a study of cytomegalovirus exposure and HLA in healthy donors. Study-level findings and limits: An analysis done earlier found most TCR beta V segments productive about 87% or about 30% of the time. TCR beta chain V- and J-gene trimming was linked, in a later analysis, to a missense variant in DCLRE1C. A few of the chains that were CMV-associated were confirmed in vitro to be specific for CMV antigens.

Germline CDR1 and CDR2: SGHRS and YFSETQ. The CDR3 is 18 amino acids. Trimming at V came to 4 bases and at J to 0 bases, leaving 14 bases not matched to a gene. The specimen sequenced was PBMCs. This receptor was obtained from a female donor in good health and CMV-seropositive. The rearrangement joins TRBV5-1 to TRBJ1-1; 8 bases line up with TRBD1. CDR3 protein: CASSPQGTGGGMNTEAFF. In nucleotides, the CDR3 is TGCGCCAGCAGCCCCCAAGGGACAGGTGGGGGCATGAACACTGAAGCTTTCTTT.